The 20 T cell receptor beta chains given below trace back to one sample, sequenced in a study of shared clonotypes between healthy human individuals (TCRdb year 2020). The library was obtained by the immunoSEQ multiplex PCR assay. TCRdb took over this immuneACCESS table, retaining in-frame rearrangements with V and J assigned. Such tables are incomplete; in checked studies, under half of the missing clones stem from an unresolved V gene, and the remainder is unexplained. Recorded for this sample are roughly 2,000,000 clones; less than 95% of them occurred a single time. The leading ten clones occupy roughly 1% of the sample. CD8 naive samples were obtained by positive selection for CCR7 among CD45RO-negative cells, yielding a CD45RA+CCR7+ population from which TemRA cells were excluded. The sample comprised naive CD8+ T cells sorted from blood. Interpreted using the paper, the cell subset or site label stands for: CD45RA+CCR7+. The receptors here all came from a man aged 18-30 years in good health.

The rearrangement links TRBV5-6 to TRBJ1-1, with D unresolved. The CDR3 consists of 13 residues. Per the germline V gene, CDR1 is SGHDT and CDR2 is YYEEEE. Trimming cost V 4 bases and J 2 bases, with 9 bases left between them. The CDR3, as DNA: TGTGCCAGCAGCCCTCTAGACAACACTGAAGCTTTCTTT. This encodes CASSPLDNTEAFF.

The chain joins TRBV4-1 to TRBJ2-2; 10 bases match TRBD2. The V segment lost 0 bases and the J segment 7 bases; nucleotides outside the gene matches: 8. CDR1 is MGHRA and CDR2 is YSYEKL in the germline V gene. The CDR3 has 17 residues. The CDR3 coding sequence is TGCGCCAGCAGCCAAGATCTTCTAGCGGGGGTGAGCGGGGAGCTGTTTTTT. This codes for CASSQDLLAGVSGELFF.

V is TRBV5-8 and J is TRBJ1-1; perhaps TRBD1 as D (5 bases). V was clipped by 1 base and J by 3 bases, with 19 bases between them. This CDR3 is built from 17 residues. Germline V gives CDR1 SGHTS, CDR2 YDEGEE. CDR3 in DNA: TGTGCCAGCAGCTTGCGGGTGACAGTTTCTTGGGACACTGAAGCTTTCTTT. Translating it yields CASSLRVTVSWDTEAFF. Full variable domain (outside the CDR3, taken from reference TRBV5-8 and TRBJ1-1): EAGVTQSPTHLIKTRGQQATLRCSPISGHTSVYWYQQALGLGLQFLLWYDEGEERNRGNFPPRFSGRQFPNYSSELNVNALELEDSALYLCASSLRVTVSWDTEAFFGQGTRLTVV.

The chain recombines TRBV5-6 with TRBJ2-3; D is possibly TRBD1 (5 bases). Germline assignment: CDR1 SGHDT and CDR2 YYEEEE. Deletions cut 4 bases from V and 2 bases from J, with 8 bases between. The CDR3 extends over 13 amino acids. CDR3 region: CASSMDTTDTQYF. The CDR3 bases are TGTGCCAGCAGCATGGACACCACAGATACGCAGTATTTT.

The chain combines TRBV6-1 with TRBJ1-6; D remains unclear. There are 14 residues in the CDR3. V was clipped by 2 bases and J by 9 bases, with 11 bases between them. The germline V gene has CDR1 MNHNS and CDR2 SASEGT. The CDR3 region has the DNA TGTGCCAGCAGTGAACTGATTGTCGGTTCACCCCTCCACTTT. Translation gives CASSELIVGSPLHF.

The chain recombines TRBV10-1 with TRBJ2-2; 7 nucleotides match TRBD2. The germline V gene has CDR1 WNHNN and CDR2 SYGVQD (reference sequence). The trim removed 2 bases at V and 5 bases at J, leaving 5 bases unmatched. This CDR3 comprises 15 residues. The CDR3 spells CASSEVGGLTGELFF. Written as DNA, the CDR3 is TGCGCCAGCAGTGAGGTGGGAGGGTTGACCGGGGAGCTGTTTTTT.

The chain is built from TRBV7-2 and TRBJ1-2; tentative D call: TRBD1 (5 bases). Germline V gene data show CDR1 as SGHTA and CDR2 as FQGNSA. Trimming took off 0 bases at V and 0 bases at J, with 14 bases between the two ends. The CDR3 is made up of 17 amino acids. The chain's CDR3 is CASSLASWGVTNYGYTF. CDR3 sequence (DNA): TGTGCCAGCAGCTTAGCGTCATGGGGGGTAACTAACTATGGCTACACCTTC.

This chain uses TRBV6-5 with TRBJ1-3, with D hard to call. Trimming took 4 bases from V and 0 from J, leaving 10 bases between them. The germline CDR1 and CDR2 sequences are MNHEY and SVGAGI. This CDR3 spans 15 amino acids. The CDR3 nucleotides read TGTGCCAGCAGTTCTGGGTCTAGCTCTGGAAACACCATATATTTT. It is translated as CASSSGSSSGNTIYF.

This chain connects TRBV29-1 to TRBJ2-2, with 7 bases lining up with TRBD1. This CDR3 spans 13 amino acids. In germline, CDR1 is SQVTM, CDR2 ANQGSEA. Losses at the gene ends were 7 bases for V and 5 bases for J; bases not matched to a gene: 7. The CDR3 coding sequence is TGCAGCGCCAGGGACAGACAGACCGGGGAGCTGTTTTTT. Translated, it gives CSARDRQTGELFF.

The chain uses TRBV7-9 and TRBJ1-4, with 8 bases that match TRBD1. The CDR3 has 17 amino acids. The germline gives CDR1 SEHNR, CDR2 FQNEAQ (reference sequence). With V trimmed by 1 base and J by 3 bases, 7 bases remained unmatched. The CDR3 loop is CASSLVGGQVANEKLFF. The CDR3 region has the DNA TGTGCCAGCAGCTTAGTAGGGGGACAGGTTGCTAATGAAAAACTGTTTTTT. Looking up the rest from reference TRBV7-9 and TRBJ1-4 gives the full variable domain: DTGVSQNPRHKITKRGQNVTFRCDPISEHNRLYWYRQTLGQGPEFLTYFQNEAQLEKSRLLSDRFSAERPKGSFSTLEIQRTEQGDSAMYLCASSLVGGQVANEKLFFGSGTQLSVL.

This chain links TRBV23-1 with TRBJ2-7; D is unresolved. TRBV23-1 is annotated as an ORF whose role is uncertain. With 2 bases removed from V and 4 bases from J, the gap between germline ends came to 12 bases. The CDR3 loop spans 14 amino acids. Written as DNA, the CDR3 is TGCGCCAGCAGTCAACCGTCGACGGCATACGAGCAGTACTTC. Protein product: CASSQPSTAYEQYF.

The V gene is TRBV2, the J gene TRBJ2-2, with a possible D match to TRBD1 (6 bases). The V gene lost 4 bases and the J gene lost 0 bases, with 9 bases spanning the gap. The CDR3 is 15 amino acids. CDR1 is SNHLY and CDR2 is FYNNEI in the germline V gene. The CDR3 reads CASSGDTANTGELFF. In DNA, the CDR3 is TGTGCCAGCAGTGGGGACACCGCGAACACCGGGGAGCTGTTTTTT.

The sample holds one count of this clone. The chain recombines TRBV6-6 with TRBJ1-1, with D possibly TRBD1 on 5 matching bases. The germline V and J ends were trimmed by 2 bases and 8 bases, with 15 bases remaining between them. CDR3 length: 14 amino acids. Germline assignment: CDR1 MNHNY and CDR2 SVGAGI (reference sequence). Here the CDR3 DNA reads TGTGCCAGCAGTTACGGGCAGGGTGGTTTGGAAGCTTTCTTT. Protein product: CASSYGQGGLEAFF.

This clone was seen once. CDR3 residues: CASTLTGEGTEAFF. Written as DNA, the CDR3 is TGTGCCAGCACTTTAACAGGGGAAGGCACTGAAGCTTTCTTT. The genes are TRBV6-5 and TRBJ1-1; 7 bases line up with TRBD1. Germline trimming cut 7 bases from V and 4 bases from J; bases unmatched to any gene: 9. Per germline, CDR1 MNHEY and CDR2 SVGAGI. This CDR3 spans 14 amino acids.

Regarding this clone: The same CDR3 also results from other DNA sequences found in this sample. V is TRBV4-3 and J is TRBJ2-2; no reliable D call. V was trimmed by 3 bases and J by 4 bases, leaving 9 bases between them. Germline values: CDR1 LGHNA, CDR2 YSLEER. The CDR3 covers 14 residues. The CDR3 protein is CASSQGLVTGELFF. The CDR3 DNA reads TGCGCCAGCAGCCAGGGTCTGGTCACCGGGGAGCTGTTTTTT.

V gene TRBV28 combines with J gene TRBJ2-2, with D perhaps TRBD1 (5 bases). Trimming took off 5 bases at V and 0 bases at J, with 13 bases between the two ends. Germline V gene data show CDR1 as MDHEN and CDR2 as SYDVKM. The CDR3 has 16 amino acids. CDR3: CASSGARTSNTGELFF. CDR3 bases: TGTGCCAGCAGTGGAGCCAGGACATCGAACACCGGGGAGCTGTTTTTT.

J is TRBJ2-7 and V is TRBV7-8, with TRBD2 matching over 9 bases. Germline assignment: CDR1 SGHVS and CDR2 FQNEAQ. V dropped 3 bases and J dropped 1; count of bases not matched to a gene: 4. The CDR3 extends over 15 amino acids. The CDR3 sequence: CASSFGLAGSYEQYF. The CDR3 DNA reads TGTGCCAGCAGCTTCGGGCTAGCGGGGTCCTACGAGCAGTACTTC.

This chain joins TRBV10-3 and TRBJ2-1; 7 bases are a match to TRBD1. The CDR3 sequence is 15 residues long. V lost 6 bases and J lost 7; bases outside the gene matches: 12. Germline assignment: CDR1 ENHRY and CDR2 SYGVKD. The CDR3 nucleotides are TGTGCCATCAGCCGATCCGGGACAGCCCCAAATGAGCAGTTCTTC. Amino acids: CAISRSGTAPNEQFF.

This chain connects TRBV27 to TRBJ2-2; TRBD1 or TRBD2 may be the D gene (5 bases each). Germline lookup yields CDR1 MNHEY and CDR2 SMNVEV (reference sequence). V was clipped by 5 bases and J by 3 bases, with 13 bases between them. This CDR3 spans 15 amino acids. CDR3 bases: TGTGCCAGCAGTCCTTGGGACCTTTACACCGGGGAGCTGTTTTTT. It specifies CASSPWDLYTGELFF.

The V and J genes are TRBV2 and TRBJ2-3; 16 bases line up with TRBD2. In germline, CDR1 is SNHLY, CDR2 FYNNEI. The CDR3 contains 17 residues. V lost 7 bases, J lost 1 base, and 5 bases stayed unmatched. CDR3 protein: CASTGTSGGARTDTQYF. The CDR3 DNA follows: TGTGCCAGCACCGGGACTAGCGGGGGGGCGCGCACAGATACGCAGTATTTT. The full variable domain, completed using reference TRBV2 and TRBJ2-3, is EPEVTQTPSHQVTQMGQEVILRCVPISNHLYFYWYRQILGQKVEFLVSFYNNEISEKSEIFDDQFSVERPDGSNFTLKIRSTKLEDSAMYFCASTGTSGGARTDTQYFGPGTRLTVL.